This section outlines one T cell receptor (beta chain) sequence together with its context. No antigen is known for it. This specimen belongs to a study of cytomegalovirus exposure and HLA in healthy donors. At the level of the study: An analysis done earlier identified fewer than 140 million unique TCR beta sequences from about 180 million T cells. General observations from the study: Links to common viral pathogens appeared, in a later analysis, for several of the most significant clusters.

Germline V CDR1 and CDR2: MNHEY, SMNVEV (reference sequence). The CDR3 extends over 14 amino acids. V gave up 7 bases and J gave up 0 bases, with 9 bases separating them. PCR was performed using 60 Vbeta and 13 Jbeta primers. TCRdb keeps only in-frame clones here, not all; method: immunoSEQ multiplex PCR. The table shows approximately 160,000 clones, with 84% occurring only once. The source is a boy aged 2-9 years in good health and CMV-seronegative. The material sequenced was PBMCs. The V gene is TRBV27, the J gene TRBJ1-4, with a possible D match to TRBD1 (6 bases). The CDR3 bases are TGTGCCAGCAAGGGGGTTTCAACTAATGAAAAACTGTTTTTT. It yields the protein CASKGVSTNEKLFF.